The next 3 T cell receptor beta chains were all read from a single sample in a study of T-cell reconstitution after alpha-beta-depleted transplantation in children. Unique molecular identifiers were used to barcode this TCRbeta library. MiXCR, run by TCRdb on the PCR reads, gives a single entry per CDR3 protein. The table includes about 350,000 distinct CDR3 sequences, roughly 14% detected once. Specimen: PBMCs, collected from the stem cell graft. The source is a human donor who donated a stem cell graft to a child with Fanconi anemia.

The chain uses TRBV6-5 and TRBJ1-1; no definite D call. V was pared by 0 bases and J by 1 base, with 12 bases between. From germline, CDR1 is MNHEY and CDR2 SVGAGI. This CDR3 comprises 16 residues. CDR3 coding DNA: TGTGCCAGCAGTTACTCATCCGGAGAATGGAACACTGAAGCTTTCTTT. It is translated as CASSYSSGEWNTEAFF.

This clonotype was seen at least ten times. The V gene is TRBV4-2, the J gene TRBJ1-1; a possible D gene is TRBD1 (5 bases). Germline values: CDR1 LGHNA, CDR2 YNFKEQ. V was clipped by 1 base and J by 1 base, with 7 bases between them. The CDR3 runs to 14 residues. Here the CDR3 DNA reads TGTGCCAGCAGCCAAGGGGGCGGGAACACTGAAGCTTTCTTT. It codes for CASSQGGGNTEAFF.

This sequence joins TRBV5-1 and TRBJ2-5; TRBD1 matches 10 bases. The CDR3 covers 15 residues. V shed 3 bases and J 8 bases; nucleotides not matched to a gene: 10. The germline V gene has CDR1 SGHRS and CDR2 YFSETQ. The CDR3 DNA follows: TGCGCCAGCAGCTCGAGTCCCGGGACAGGGGATACCCAGTACTTC. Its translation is CASSSSPGTGDTQYF. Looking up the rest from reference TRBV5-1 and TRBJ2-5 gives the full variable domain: KAGVTQTPRYLIKTRGQQVTLSCSPISGHRSVSWYQQTPGQGLQFLFEYFSETQRNKGNFPGRFSGRQFSNSRSEMNVSTLELGDSALYLCASSSSPGTGDTQYFGPGTRLLVL.